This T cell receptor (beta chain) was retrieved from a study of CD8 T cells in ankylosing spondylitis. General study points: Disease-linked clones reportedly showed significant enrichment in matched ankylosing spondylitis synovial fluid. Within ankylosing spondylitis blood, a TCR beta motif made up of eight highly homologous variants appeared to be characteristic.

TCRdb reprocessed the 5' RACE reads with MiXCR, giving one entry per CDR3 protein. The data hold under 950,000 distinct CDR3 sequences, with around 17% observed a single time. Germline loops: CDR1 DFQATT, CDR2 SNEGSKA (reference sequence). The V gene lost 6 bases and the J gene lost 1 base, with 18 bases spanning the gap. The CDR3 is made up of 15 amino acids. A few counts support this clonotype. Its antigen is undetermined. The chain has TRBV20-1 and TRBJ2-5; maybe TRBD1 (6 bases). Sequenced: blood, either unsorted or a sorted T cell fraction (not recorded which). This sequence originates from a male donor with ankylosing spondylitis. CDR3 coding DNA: TGCAGTGCCAGCCTGAGGGACAAAGGCCAAGAGACCCAGTACTTC. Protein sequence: CSASLRDKGQETQYF.